This T cell receptor (beta chain) came from a study of lymphopenia after photon versus proton radiotherapy. The study, taken as a whole, reports: Larger post-nadir TCR diversity loss correlated inversely with survival in deceased patients. After lymphocyte nadir, photon-treated repertoires showed oligoclonal expansion, especially CD8+ Temra. Authors raise, but do not show, better survival with proton therapy. Relative stability marked proton patients; photon patients lost diversity and naive cells.

About this clone itself: The antigen remains undetermined.

Profiled with immunoSEQ multiplex PCR; TCRdb holds only in-frame clones, not every one. The data show tens of thousands of clones, about 81% seen once. The CDR3 loop spans 15 amino acids. The V gene lost 2 bases and the J gene lost 3 bases, with 11 bases spanning the gap. Germline V gives CDR1 MDHEN, CDR2 SYDVKM. The sample in question was peripheral blood, obtained from a patient treated with proton-based radiotherapy. The clonotype originates from a man between 60 and 70 years old with pancreatic cancer. The J gene is TRBJ2-1, the V gene TRBV28; D might be TRBD2 (6 bases). CDR3 nucleotide sequence: TGTGCCAGCAGTTTAGGCGGAGCGGGCTACAATGAGCAGTTCTTC. Amino acids: CASSLGGAGYNEQFF.